The 19 T cell receptor beta chains in this list originate from one sample, sequenced in a study of T-cell memory formation after mild COVID-19. TCRdb re-called the 5' RACE reads through MiXCR, storing one row per CDR3 protein. The table lists some 250,000 distinct CDR3 sequences, more than 15% of them singletons. The sample consisted of PBMCs or a T cell subset sorted from them (not recorded which). The receptors were sampled from a man between 18 and 29 years old who had mild COVID-19 (a few samples of this study predate the infection). Cell type and time point are not known.

The chain has TRBV20-1 and TRBJ2-1, with TRBD2 identical over 10 bases. This CDR3 has 16 residues. The germline V gene has CDR1 DFQATT and CDR2 SNEGSKA (reference sequence). J gave up 0 bases and V 5 bases, and 7 bases lay outside the gene matches. The CDR3 protein is CSALQRGGPSYNEQFF. The CDR3 bases are TGCAGTGCTCTCCAGCGGGGGGGCCCCTCCTACAATGAGCAGTTCTTC.

This clonotype appeared a few times. CDR3 protein: CASSLGTGYSGNTIYF. As DNA, the CDR3 is TGTGCCAGCTCGCTCGGGACAGGGTACTCTGGAAACACCATATATTTT. J is TRBJ1-3 and V is TRBV18; 9 bases align to TRBD1. The CDR3 has 16 amino acids. V trimming: 6 bases; J trimming: 0 bases; junction bases outside the gene matches: 6. Looked up from germline, CDR1 is KGHSH and CDR2 is LQKENI.

This clonotype was seen a handful of times. CDR3 residues: CASSLASGANRMPYEQYF. CDR3 DNA sequence: TGTGCCAGCAGCTTGGCTTCGGGGGCGAATCGCATGCCCTACGAGCAGTACTTC. The chain has TRBV5-5 and TRBJ2-7; possibly TRBD1 or TRBD2 for D (6 bases each). V lost 0 bases to trimming and J lost 2 bases, with 21 bases between them. The germline V gene has CDR1 SGHKS and CDR2 YYEKEE (reference sequence). The CDR3 contains 18 residues.

This clonotype was recorded a few times. This chain links TRBV2 with TRBJ2-3, with 9 positions matching TRBD2. J was trimmed by 4 bases and V by 5 bases; bases with no gene match: 4. This CDR3 spans 14 amino acids. The germline V gene encodes CDR1 SNHLY and CDR2 FYNNEI. The CDR3 nucleotides read TGTGCCAGCAGTAGACTAGCGGTAGCAGATACGCAGTATTTT. Amino acid sequence: CASSRLAVADTQYF.

The gene calls are TRBV2 and TRBJ2-7; the D gene is possibly TRBD2 (5 bases). Germline V gene lookup returns CDR1 SNHLY and CDR2 FYNNEI. The CDR3 sequence is 13 residues long. Trimming cost V 2 bases and J 7 bases, with 12 bases left between them. CDR3 sequence reads: CASSESVAREQYF. CDR3 nucleotides: TGTGCCAGCAGTGAAAGTGTAGCGAGAGAGCAGTACTTC.

V gene TRBV4-3 combines with J gene TRBJ2-3; D is uncertain. V lost 1 base and J lost 5, with 7 bases in between. The CDR3 has 13 residues. Germline V gene data show CDR1 as LGHNA and CDR2 as YSLEER. This CDR3 reads CASSQVLGDTQYF. The CDR3 DNA is TGCGCCAGCAGCCAAGTACTGGGAGATACGCAGTATTTT.

This clonotype was picked up a small number of times. The CDR3 nucleotides read TGTGCCAGCAAACGGGTATTAGAGGATACGCAGTATTTT. It translates to CASKRVLEDTQYF. V gene TRBV7-2 combines with J gene TRBJ2-3; D gene unclear. This CDR3 is built from 13 residues. Germline values: CDR1 SGHTA, CDR2 FQGNSA. Trimming cost V 7 bases and J 6 bases, with 14 bases left between them.

The chain joins TRBV4-3 to TRBJ1-2; D gene unclear. The CDR3 runs to 15 residues. Trimming removed 0 bases from V and 4 bases from J, with 12 bases in between. Germline loops: CDR1 LGHNA, CDR2 YSLEER. The DNA for the CDR3 is TGCGCCAGCAGCCAAGAGTACGTACGGAGCTATGGCTACACCTTC. Translation gives CASSQEYVRSYGYTF.

The chain combines TRBV6-1 with TRBJ1-6, with TRBD1 matching 9 bases. This CDR3 region has 15 residues. With V trimmed by 4 bases and J by 3 bases, 1 base remained unmatched. Germline V gene lookup returns CDR1 MNHNS and CDR2 SASEGT. The CDR3 coding sequence is TGTGCCAGCAGTGGGACAGGGGACTATAATTCACCCCTCCACTTT. Protein product: CASSGTGDYNSPLHF.

In its sample, this clonotype was seen a few times. This chain connects TRBV11-1 to TRBJ2-5; tentatively, D is TRBD2 (5 bases). Trimming took 6 bases from V and 5 from J, leaving 16 bases between them. CDR3 length: 14 amino acids. Germline CDR1 reads SGHAT; CDR2 reads FQDESV (reference sequence). DNA of the CDR3: TGTGCCAGCAGACAAACTAGAGTGGGGGAGACCCAGTACTTC. This sequence encodes CASRQTRVGETQYF.

The V gene is TRBV28, the J gene TRBJ2-1; TRBD2 aligns across 12 bases. From germline, CDR1 is MDHEN and CDR2 SYDVKM. The CDR3 has 19 amino acids. J lost 1 base, V lost 5 bases, and 12 bases had no gene match. CDR3 sequence: CASSISGLAGGTSYNEQFF. The CDR3 nucleotides are TGTGCCAGCAGTATCTCGGGACTAGCGGGTGGAACTTCCTACAATGAGCAGTTCTTC.

This clonotype was seen a few times. CDR3 in DNA: TGTGCCAGCAGCCGGCGACTCGTAGCTCCGCAGTATTTT. It codes for CASSRRLVAPQYF. The V call is TRBV7-2, the J call TRBJ2-3, with D unclear. V was clipped by 5 bases and J by 10 bases, with 16 bases between them. Per germline, CDR1 SGHTA and CDR2 FQGNSA. This CDR3 comprises 13 residues.

This clonotype was recorded a few times. The rearrangement joins TRBV18 to TRBJ2-3, with D perhaps TRBD1 or TRBD2 (5 bases each). Germline CDR1 and CDR2: KGHSH and LQKENI. V was clipped by 4 bases and J by 3 bases, with 14 bases between them. This CDR3 comprises 15 residues. CDR3 amino acids: CASSLGAEGTDTQYF. The CDR3, as DNA: TGTGCCAGCTCACTTGGGGCCGAGGGGACAGATACGCAGTATTTT.

V is TRBV2 and J is TRBJ2-3; weak D call: TRBD2 (7 bases). This CDR3 contains 14 residues. Trimming took off 8 bases at V and 4 bases at J, with 16 bases between the two ends. Germline V gene data show CDR1 as SNHLY and CDR2 as FYNNEI. The CDR3 bases are TGTGCCAGCTTGGCCCGGGGGGCATCAGATACGCAGTATTTT. Its protein is CASLARGASDTQYF.

This clonotype was observed many times. This chain joins TRBV20-1 and TRBJ2-3; D might be TRBD2 (6 bases). V was cut by 6 bases and J by 1 base, with 17 bases left in between. Germline V gene lookup returns CDR1 DFQATT and CDR2 SNEGSKA (reference sequence). This CDR3 contains 15 residues. In DNA form, the CDR3 reads TGCAGTGCAGCGCAAAGCGGGTCCGGCACAGATACGCAGTATTTT. It is translated as CSAAQSGSGTDTQYF.

V is TRBV4-2 and J is TRBJ1-6; 7 bases map to TRBD1. The CDR3 spans 15 residues. CDR1 is LGHNA, CDR2 YNFKEQ, per germline. V was pared by 0 bases and J by 7 bases, with 3 bases of the junction left unmatched. Written as DNA, the CDR3 is TGTGCCAGCAGCCAAGAGGAGGGGGCGAATTCACCCCTCCACTTT. It codes for CASSQEEGANSPLHF.

This chain connects TRBV4-1 to TRBJ1-5; no clear D gene. Trimming cost V 1 base and J 6 bases, with 13 bases left between them. This CDR3 comprises 15 residues. The germline V gene has CDR1 MGHRA and CDR2 YSYEKL. The CDR3, as DNA: TGCGCCAGCAGCCAAGTTGTTCGGTCCTCTCAGCCCCAGCATTTT. Its protein is CASSQVVRSSQPQHF.

The gene calls are TRBV7-9 and TRBJ2-1; a weak D match, TRBD2 (6 bases). Germline V gives CDR1 SEHNR, CDR2 FQNEAQ (reference sequence). Between the trimmed V and J ends, which lost 5 bases and 6 bases, there was a span of 11 bases. This CDR3 has 13 residues. The CDR3 reads CASSPGERNEQFF. The CDR3 DNA reads as TGTGCCAGCAGCCCGGGGGAGCGCAATGAGCAGTTCTTC. Full variable domain (outside the CDR3, taken from reference TRBV7-9 and TRBJ2-1): DTGVSQNPRHKITKRGQNVTFRCDPISEHNRLYWYRQTLGQGPEFLTYFQNEAQLEKSRLLSDRFSAERPKGSFSTLEIQRTEQGDSAMYLCASSPGERNEQFFGPGTRLTVL.

V is TRBV7-3 and J is TRBJ2-3, with 8 nucleotides matching TRBD1. This CDR3 is built from 15 residues. The germline gives CDR1 SGHTA, CDR2 FQGTGA. J gave up 3 bases and V 6 bases, and 8 bases lay outside the gene matches. Here the CDR3 DNA reads TGTGCCAGCAGTCCTCAGGGGGCCCTTACAGATACGCAGTATTTT. It codes for CASSPQGALTDTQYF.